This T cell receptor beta chain was identified in a study of blood T cell repertoires in COVID-19. Study background: Sites across the United States, Italy and Spain contributed samples from acute and convalescent COVID-19. PBMCs, B-cell-depleted T cells, or T cells were the source of the cDNA or gDNA that made up the material.

The V and J ends lost 5 bases and 0 bases respectively, with 15 bases between them. This CDR3 comprises 16 residues. Germline V gene sequence: CDR1 KGHDR, CDR2 SFDVKD. Enrolled during active infection, Seattle patients were then followed longitudinally. In the authors' workflow: Amplified reference gene primers provided the basis for estimating nucleated cell counts. TCRdb keeps only in-frame clones here, not all; method: immunoSEQ multiplex PCR. V, J and clone size are those of that table, while D and trimming were read from the DNA. The repertoire has over 200,000 clones, approximately 80% of them found once; the top ten carry around 7.8%.

This sequence was found in a woman older than 75 with COVID-19, enrolled during active disease. The chain recombines TRBV24-1 with TRBJ1-1; D is unresolved. Sequencing was carried out using peripheral blood. The CDR3 region has the DNA TGTGCCACCAGTGGTCGAACGTCTGGCTTGAACACTGAAGCTTTCTTT. It codes for CATSGRTSGLNTEAFF.